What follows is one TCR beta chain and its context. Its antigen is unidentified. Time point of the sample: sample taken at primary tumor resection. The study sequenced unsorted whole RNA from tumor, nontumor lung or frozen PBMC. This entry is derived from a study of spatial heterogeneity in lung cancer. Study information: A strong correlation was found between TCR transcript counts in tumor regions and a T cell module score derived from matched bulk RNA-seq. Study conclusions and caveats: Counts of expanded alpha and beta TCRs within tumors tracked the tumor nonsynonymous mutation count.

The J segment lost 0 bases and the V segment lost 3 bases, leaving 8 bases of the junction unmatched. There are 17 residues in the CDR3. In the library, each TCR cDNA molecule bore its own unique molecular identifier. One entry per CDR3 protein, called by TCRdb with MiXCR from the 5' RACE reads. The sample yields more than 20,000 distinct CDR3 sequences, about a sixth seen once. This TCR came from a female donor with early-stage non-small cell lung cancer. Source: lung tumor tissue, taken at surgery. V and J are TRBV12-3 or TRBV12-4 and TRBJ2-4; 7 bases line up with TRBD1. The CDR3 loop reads CASSLDLGGTAKNIQYF. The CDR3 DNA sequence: TGTGCCAGCAGTTTGGACCTAGGGGGCACAGCCAAAAACATTCAGTACTTC.